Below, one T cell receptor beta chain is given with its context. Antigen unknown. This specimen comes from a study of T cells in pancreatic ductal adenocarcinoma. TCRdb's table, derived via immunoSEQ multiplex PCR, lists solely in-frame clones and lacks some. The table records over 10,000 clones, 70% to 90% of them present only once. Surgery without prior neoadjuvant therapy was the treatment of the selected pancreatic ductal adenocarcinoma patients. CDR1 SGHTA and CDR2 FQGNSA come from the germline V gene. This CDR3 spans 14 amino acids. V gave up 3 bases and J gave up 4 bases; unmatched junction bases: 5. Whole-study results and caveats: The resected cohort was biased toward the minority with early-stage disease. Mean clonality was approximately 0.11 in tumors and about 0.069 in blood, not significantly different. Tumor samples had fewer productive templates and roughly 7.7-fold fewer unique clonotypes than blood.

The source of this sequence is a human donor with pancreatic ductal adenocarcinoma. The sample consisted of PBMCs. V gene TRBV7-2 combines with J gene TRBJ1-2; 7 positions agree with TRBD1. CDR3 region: CASSFRDRVYGYTF. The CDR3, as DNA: TGTGCCAGCAGCTTTCGGGACAGAGTCTATGGCTACACCTTC.